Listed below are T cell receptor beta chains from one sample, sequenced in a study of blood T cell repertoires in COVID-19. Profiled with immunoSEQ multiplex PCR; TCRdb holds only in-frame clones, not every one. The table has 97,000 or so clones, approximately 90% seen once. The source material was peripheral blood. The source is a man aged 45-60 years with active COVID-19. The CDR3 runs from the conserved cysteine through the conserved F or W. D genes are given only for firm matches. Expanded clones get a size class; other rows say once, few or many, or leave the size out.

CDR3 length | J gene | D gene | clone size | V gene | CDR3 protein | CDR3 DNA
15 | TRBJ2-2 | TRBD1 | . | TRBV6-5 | CASRPRQGGAGELFF | TGTGCCAGCAGACCTAGACAGGGTGGCGCCGGGGAGCTGTTTTTT
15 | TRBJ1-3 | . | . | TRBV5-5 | CASSLNTGFGNTIYF | TGTGCCAGCAGCCTGAATACAGGGTTTGGAAACACCATATATTTT
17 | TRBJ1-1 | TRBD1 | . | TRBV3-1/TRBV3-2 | CASSQRFTGTGNTEAFF | TGTGCCAGCAGCCAGAGATTTACCGGGACAGGGAACACTGAAGCTTTCTTT
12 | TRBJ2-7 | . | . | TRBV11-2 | CASSPRGGALDF | TGTGCCAGCAGCCCTAGAGGGGGGGCGCTGGACTTC
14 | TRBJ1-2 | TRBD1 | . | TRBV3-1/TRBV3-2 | CASSLHRDSYGYTF | TGTGCCAGCAGCCTACATCGGGACAGCTATGGCTACACCTTC
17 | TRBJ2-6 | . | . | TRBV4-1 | CASSQGHPRSGANVLTF | TGCGCCAGCAGCCAGGGACATCCTCGCTCTGGGGCCAACGTCCTGACTTTC
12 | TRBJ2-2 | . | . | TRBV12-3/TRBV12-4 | CASTKSTGELFF | TGTGCCAGCACAAAATCCACCGGGGAGCTGTTTTTT
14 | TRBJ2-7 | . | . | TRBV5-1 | CASAPRTGYYEQYF | TGCGCCAGCGCGCCCCGGACTGGGTACTACGAGCAGTACTTC
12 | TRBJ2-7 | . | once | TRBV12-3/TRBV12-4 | CASGKTVYEQYF | TGTGCCAGCGGAAAGACAGTCTACGAGCAGTACTTC
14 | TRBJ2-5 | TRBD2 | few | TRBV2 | CASKAGGPQETQYF | TGTGCCAGCAAAGCGGGGGGGCCTCAAGAGACCCAGTACTTC
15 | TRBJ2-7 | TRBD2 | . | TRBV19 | CASSIAPGLDYEQYF | TGTGCCAGTAGTATAGCTCCGGGACTAGATTACGAGCAGTACTTC
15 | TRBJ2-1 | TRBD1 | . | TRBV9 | CASSLRTGIHNEQFF | TGTGCCAGCAGCTTACGGACAGGGATCCACAATGAGCAGTTCTTC
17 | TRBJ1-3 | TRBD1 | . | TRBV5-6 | CASSPGTGRSHGNTIYF | TGTGCCAGCAGCCCCGGGACAGGGAGAAGTCACGGAAACACCATATATTTT
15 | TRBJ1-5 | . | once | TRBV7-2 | CASSASDSGYQPQHF | TGTGCCAGCAGCGCGTCCGACAGTGGGTATCAGCCCCAGCATTTT
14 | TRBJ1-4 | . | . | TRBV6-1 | CASSEAGAGEKLFF | TGTGCCAGCAGTGAAGCAGGGGCAGGGGAAAAACTGTTTTTT
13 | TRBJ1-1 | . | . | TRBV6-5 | CASLLGGGSEAFF | TGTGCCAGCCTTCTCGGGGGAGGGTCTGAAGCTTTCTTT
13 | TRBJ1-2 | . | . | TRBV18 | CASSPPGKEGYTF | TGTGCCAGCTCACCACCCGGGAAGGAGGGCTACACCTTC
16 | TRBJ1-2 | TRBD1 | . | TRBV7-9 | CASSPAWAGGNYGYTF | TGTGCCAGCAGCCCTGCCTGGGCAGGGGGCAACTATGGCTACACCTTC
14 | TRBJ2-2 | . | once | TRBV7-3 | CASSLGFGTGELFF | TGTGCCAGCAGCTTAGGTTTCGGCACCGGGGAGCTGTTTTTT
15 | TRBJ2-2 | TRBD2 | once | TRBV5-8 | CASRSGTKNTGELFF | TGTGCCAGCAGGTCCGGGACTAAGAACACCGGGGAGCTGTTTTTT
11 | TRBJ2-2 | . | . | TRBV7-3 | CATRRLGELFF | TGTGCCACTCGGAGGCTCGGGGAGCTGTTTTTT
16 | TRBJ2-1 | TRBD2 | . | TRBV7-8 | CASSLAGTSVYNEQFF | TGTGCCAGCAGCTTAGCAGGGACTAGCGTCTACAATGAGCAGTTCTTC
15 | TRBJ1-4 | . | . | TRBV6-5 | CASTRSPQPDEKLFF | TGTGCCAGCACCCGAAGCCCACAGCCCGATGAAAAACTGTTTTTT
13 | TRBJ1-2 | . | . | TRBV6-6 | CASSSGENYGYTF | TGTGCCAGCAGTTCCGGAGAGAACTATGGCTACACCTTC
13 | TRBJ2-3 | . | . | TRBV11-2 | CASSLFSPDTQYF | TGTGCCAGCAGCCTATTTTCTCCAGATACGCAGTATTTT
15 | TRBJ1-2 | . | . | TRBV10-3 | CAISQRDGGPAGYTF | TGTGCCATCAGCCAACGGGACGGAGGGCCAGCTGGCTACACCTTC
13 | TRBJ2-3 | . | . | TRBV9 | CASSSPPTDTQYF | TGTGCCAGCAGCTCCCCTCCCACAGATACGCAGTATTTT
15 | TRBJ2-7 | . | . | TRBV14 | CASSRRAAASYEQYF | TGTGCCAGCAGCCGCCGAGCGGCAGCCTCCTACGAGCAGTACTTC
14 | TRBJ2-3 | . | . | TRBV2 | CASSASSYRPTQYF | TGTGCCAGCAGTGCGTCCTCCTACCGCCCGACGCAGTATTTT